The source of this TCR beta chain is a study of CD8+CD57+ T cells in acquired aplastic anemia. Study in general: An average of approximately 11 million reads for CD4+ cells was obtained from healthy donors. Broader study findings: The same twenty-nine CD8+ CDR3 sequences occurred in patients and in controls.

About this clonotype itself: Its antigen is unidentified.

CDR3 and TCR beta VDJ profiling relied on genomic DNA as the template. TCRdb independently ran MiXCR on the reads; one entry per CDR3 protein. Seen here are about 400,000 distinct CDR3 sequences, 65% to 80% observed once, and the top ten hold 3% to 4.5%. Sequenced material: sorted CD4+, CD8+, or CD8+CD57+ T cells (not recorded which) from PBMCs. This TCR came from a human donor in good health, serving as a control.

The CDR3 loop reads CASSLALNTEAFFYF. The CDR3 coding sequence is TGTGCCAGCAGCTTAGCGCTGAACACTGAAGCTTTCTTTTACTTC. The chain employs TRBV7-2 and TRBJ2-5; D remains unclear. V shed 0 bases and J shed 14 bases, with 22 bases lying between them. CDR3 length: 15 residues. Germline-derived CDR1 and CDR2 are SGHTA and FQGNSA. The complete variable domain, with remaining parts taken from reference TRBV7-2 and TRBJ2-5, reads GAGVSQSPSNKVTEKGKDVELRCDPISGHTALYWYRQSLGQGLEFLIYFQGNSAPDKSGLPSDRFSAERTGGSVSTLTIQRTQQEDSAVYLCASSLALNTEAFFYFGPGTRLLVL.